The 7 T cell receptor beta chains given below trace back to one sample, sequenced in a study of blood T cell repertoires in COVID-19. The table came from immunoSEQ multiplex PCR; TCRdb's copy has only in-frame clones and leaves some out. The table has approximately 80,000 clones, roughly 80% seen once. The sample comprised peripheral blood. Receptors were obtained from a human donor in a cohort sampled during active COVID-19.

The V and J genes are TRBV5-1 and TRBJ2-5; D may be TRBD1 (5 bases). Deletions cut 0 bases from V and 2 bases from J, with 8 bases between. The CDR3 has 14 residues. The germline V gene encodes CDR1 SGHRS and CDR2 YFSETQ. The chain's CDR3 is CASSLGQPQETQYF. CDR3 coding DNA: TGCGCCAGCAGCTTGGGACAGCCACAAGAGACCCAGTACTTC.

The chain carries TRBV5-1 and TRBJ2-7, with TRBD2 identical over 13 bases. The CDR3 covers 17 residues. V lost 5 bases and J lost 0; bases outside the gene matches: 8. Germline V gives CDR1 SGHRS, CDR2 YFSETQ. In DNA, the CDR3 is TGCGCCAGCAGTGCAGGGACTAGCGGGGCTAGCTCCTACGAGCAGTACTTC. Its protein is CASSAGTSGASSYEQYF.

The V gene is TRBV6-5, the J gene TRBJ1-6, with D perhaps TRBD1 (5 bases). The CDR3 contains 13 residues. Deletions cut 3 bases from V and 8 bases from J, with 8 bases between. Germline V gives CDR1 MNHEY, CDR2 SVGAGI. The CDR3 reads CASSYVGDSPLHF. In nucleotides, the CDR3 is TGTGCCAGCAGTTATGTAGGGGATTCACCCCTCCACTTT.

This chain uses TRBV30 with TRBJ2-5; TRBD2 might be the D (6 bases). Trimming removed 8 bases from V and 9 bases from J, with 22 bases in between. The CDR3 loop spans 13 amino acids. CDR1 and CDR2 from the germline V gene are GTSNPN and SVGIG (reference sequence). The CDR3 nucleotides are TGTGCCGGTTTTTCGGCCCTACGGGGGTCCCAGTACTTC. Protein product: CAGFSALRGSQYF.

The chain has TRBV6-4 and TRBJ1-3; 8 positions agree with TRBD1. Germline V gene sequence: CDR1 MRHNA, CDR2 SNTAGT. With 10 bases clipped from V and 0 bases from J, the junction kept 14 bases outside the gene matches. This CDR3 region has 17 residues. CDR3 DNA: TGTGCCACCCCATATTCCGGACAGGGCTACTCTGGAAACACCATATATTTT. Residues: CATPYSGQGYSGNTIYF.

This clone was found a few times. The gene calls are TRBV5-1 and TRBJ2-7, with 8 bases aligning to TRBD1. The CDR3 has 15 amino acids. Unmatched junction bases numbered 7, after V lost 2 bases and J lost 3 bases. Per the germline V gene, CDR1 is SGHRS and CDR2 is YFSETQ. The chain's CDR3 is CASSLTGTGLYEQYF. The CDR3 DNA is TGCGCCAGCAGCTTAACCGGGACAGGACTCTACGAGCAGTACTTC.

The chain uses TRBV21-1 and TRBJ1-1; TRBD1 is taken as the D call from the table, unchecked against the DNA. TRBV21-1 is assigned pseudogene status. CDR3 length: 12 residues. This CDR3 is CASSQLARGTFF. For the CDR3, the DNA is TGTGCCAGCAGCCAATTGGCCAGGGGCACTTTCTTT.